This T cell receptor beta chain was captured in a study of control samples from healthy donors and cancer patients. Generated by immunoSEQ multiplex PCR, the TCRdb table keeps only in-frame clones and is missing some. The table has fewer than 200,000 clones, 90% seen once. Germline V gives CDR1 MNHEY, CDR2 SVGEGT. V was trimmed by 5 bases and J by 0 bases, leaving 5 bases between them. This CDR3 is built from 13 residues. The J gene is TRBJ1-3, the V gene TRBV6-2 or TRBV6-3; D not certain. The source of this sequence is a woman in her forties or fifties in good health. The sample comprised blood. The chain's CDR3 is CASSLYSGNTIYF. For the CDR3, the DNA is TGTGCCAGCAGTCTGTACTCTGGAAACACCATATATTTT.